These T cell receptor beta chains were read from a single sample in a study of blood T cell repertoires in COVID-19. Only in-frame clones appear in the TCRdb table, and some are missing; sequencing was by immunoSEQ multiplex PCR. The data show some 70,000 clones, less than 95% seen once. The sample was peripheral blood. All receptors derive from a man aged 50-59 years with COVID-19, enrolled during active disease. CDR3s include the opening cysteine and the closing phenylalanine or tryptophan. Each record gives: CDR3 protein, CDR3 DNA, V gene, J gene, D gene. D genes are given only for firm matches.

CASSPRSGVGAFF	TGTGCCAGCAGTCCCCGGAGCGGAGTGGGGGCTTTCTTT	TRBV12-3/TRBV12-4	TRBJ1-1	.
CAWSGGPGLEAFF	TGTGCCTGGTCTGGTGGTCCGGGACTTGAAGCTTTCTTT	TRBV30	TRBJ1-1	.
CAISEAGTGVMYF	TGTGCCATCAGTGAGGCGGGGACAGGGGTGATGTACTTC	TRBV10-3	TRBJ2-7	TRBD1
CASSFGDSNYGYTF	TGTGCCAGCAGTTTCGGGGACAGCAACTATGGCTACACCTTC	TRBV27	TRBJ1-2	TRBD1
CASSSEDFNEKLFF	TGTGCCAGCAGCTCCGAGGATTTTAATGAAAAACTGTTTTTT	TRBV7-8	TRBJ1-4	.
CASSPRAGGGQPQHF	TGTGCCAGCAGCCCACGGGCAGGGGGCGGACAGCCCCAGCATTTT	TRBV6-5	TRBJ1-5	TRBD1
CASLRDRKEKLFF	TGTGCCAGCCTCCGGGACAGAAAAGAAAAACTGTTTTTT	TRBV2	TRBJ1-4	TRBD1
CATSRLPGAEAFF	TGTGCCACCAGCAGACTTCCCGGGGCTGAAGCTTTCTTT	TRBV15	TRBJ1-1	.
CASSGGPTYEQYF	TGTGCCAGCAGTGGCGGGCCGACCTACGAGCAGTACTTC	TRBV9	TRBJ2-7	.
CASSEGLAEETQYF	TGTGCCAGCAGTGAGGGGCTAGCGGAAGAGACCCAGTACTTC	TRBV2	TRBJ2-5	TRBD2
CASSSGTSGRAPGVPTDTQYF	TGTGCCAGCAGCTCCGGGACTAGCGGGAGAGCTCCCGGGGTCCCCACAGATACGCAGTATTTT	TRBV3-1/TRBV3-2	TRBJ2-3	TRBD2
CASSRDSNYGYTF	TGTGCCAGCAGCAGGGACAGCAACTATGGCTACACCTTC	TRBV5-4	TRBJ1-2	TRBD1
CASSSGTSGNNEQFF	TGTGCCAGCAGCTCCGGGACTAGCGGGAACAATGAGCAGTTCTTC	TRBV5-4	TRBJ2-1	TRBD2
CASSQELAPAGEQFF	TGTGCCAGCAGCCAAGAGTTGGCTCCGGCGGGTGAGCAGTTCTTC	TRBV14	TRBJ2-1	.
CASSSPGTGVYEQYF	TGCGCCAGCAGCTCTCCCGGGACAGGGGTATACGAGCAGTACTTC	TRBV5-1	TRBJ2-7	TRBD1
CASSYRDRFDEQFF	TGTGCCAGCAGTTACAGGGACAGGTTCGATGAGCAGTTCTTC	TRBV6-5	TRBJ2-1	TRBD1
CASSLWTGPNEKLFF	TGTGCCAGCTCACTGTGGACAGGTCCTAATGAAAAACTGTTTTTT	TRBV18	TRBJ1-4	TRBD1
CASSPQGNSNQPQHF	TGTGCCAGCTCACCGCAGGGGAATAGCAATCAGCCCCAGCATTTT	TRBV18	TRBJ1-5	.
CASSFGQRLGAFF	TGTGCCAGCAGTTTCGGACAGCGTTTAGGAGCTTTCTTT	TRBV12-3/TRBV12-4	TRBJ1-1	.
CASTGGIGQPQHF	TGTGCCAGCACAGGGGGAATCGGTCAGCCCCAGCATTTT	TRBV28	TRBJ1-5	TRBD1
CASSTLTGYQPQHF	TGTGCCAGCAGTACCCTCACGGGGTATCAGCCCCAGCATTTT	TRBV28	TRBJ1-5	.
CASSWGGLAETIGTDTQYF	TGTGCCAGCAGCTGGGGGGGACTAGCGGAAACAATAGGGACAGATACGCAGTATTTT	TRBV7-9	TRBJ2-3	TRBD2
CAISESAGNEQYF	TGTGCCATCAGTGAGTCTGCCGGGAACGAGCAGTACTTC	TRBV10-3	TRBJ2-7	.
CASSPRDRGNEKLFF	TGTGCCAGCAGCCCGAGGGACAGGGGTAATGAAAAACTGTTTTTT	TRBV7-8	TRBJ1-4	TRBD1
CATSTLAGASNEQFF	TGTGCCACCTCGACTTTAGCGGGAGCTTCGAATGAGCAGTTCTTC	TRBV24-1	TRBJ2-1	TRBD2